This entry is about one T cell receptor (beta chain). Its antigen is currently unknown. This specimen belongs to a study of vaccination and CD4 T cells after COVID-19. Study overall: Post-COVID samples were collected a median roughly 92 days following diagnosis, spanning 35 to 161.

An Oncomine TCR Beta short-read assay was used to sequence the DNA from cultured CD4+ T cells. TCRdb reanalysed the PCR reads using MiXCR and keeps one entry per CDR3 protein. Among about 21,000 distinct CDR3 sequences, about 40% were seen once, and the ten largest hold around a quarter. The trim removed 6 bases at V and 6 bases at J, leaving 19 bases unmatched. The germline gives CDR1 MRHNA, CDR2 SNTAGT. This CDR3 contains 18 residues. Treatment: roughly 10-day PBMC culture with coronavirus spike peptide pools or control peptides (ViraFEST assay). This chain connects TRBV6-4 to TRBJ1-5; the match to TRBD1 covers 8 bases. The TCR originated in a human donor who received a COVID-19 vaccine. This sample comprised CD4+ T cells from blood, cultured in vitro, obtained before SARS-CoV-2 vaccination. The DNA of the CDR3 is TGTGCCAGCAGCAAGTTGGGACAGGTAAGTAGTAAGGGTCAGCCCCAGCATTTT. Translation: CASSKLGQVSSKGQPQHF.